The next 16 T cell receptor beta chains were all read from a single sample in a study of quantifying T cell responses using KT2 cells. Study overall: cDNA was made from DNase-treated RNA using alpha and beta constant primers.

An oligo carrying a UMI was ligated to the cDNA 3' end. An equimolar mix of RC1.1 and RC1.2 primed the beta chain across TRBC1 and TRBC2. TCRdb reanalysed the UMI-ligation and nested PCR reads using MiXCR and keeps one entry per CDR3 protein. Of tens of thousands of distinct CDR3 sequences in the sample, less than 7.5% were seen once. Sequencing was done on a sample of PBMCs spiked with cells of the T cell clone KT2. These receptors all come from a human donor.

The chain carries TRBV2 and TRBJ1-1; perhaps TRBD1 as D (5 bases). Germline V CDR1 and CDR2: SNHLY, FYNNEI. V lost 3 bases, J lost 5 bases, and 10 bases lay in between. CDR3 length equals 13 residues. CDR3 sequence: CASSDLWGTEAFF. As DNA, the CDR3 is TGTGCCAGCAGTGATTTGTGGGGGACTGAAGCTTTCTTT.

This clonotype was detected ten times or more. V usage is TRBV20-1 and J usage is TRBJ2-3; D uncertain. The V end lost 4 bases, the J end lost 2 bases, and 10 bases lay between the germline ends. Germline assignment: CDR1 DFQATT and CDR2 SNEGSKA (reference sequence). The CDR3 is made up of 13 amino acids. CDR3 DNA: TGCAGTGCTAATGTCATCTCCACAGATACGCAGTATTTT. Its protein is CSANVISTDTQYF.

The rearrangement joins TRBV6-8 to TRBJ1-6; no clear D. The CDR3 spans 15 residues. Germline values: CDR1 MNHGY, CDR2 SAAAGT. V lost 8 bases and J lost 1, with 12 bases in between. The CDR3 DNA is TGTGCCAGCGATCACCGGGAGTCCTATAATTCACCCCTCCACTTT. The encoded protein is CASDHRESYNSPLHF.

This clonotype has a count of ten or more. V and J are TRBV20-1 and TRBJ1-4; no clear D gene. Germline-derived CDR1 and CDR2 are DFQATT and SNEGSKA (reference sequence). With 3 bases removed from V and 10 bases from J, the gap between germline ends came to 15 bases. The CDR3 is 13 amino acids. The CDR3 nucleotides read TGCAGTGCTAGTATGGGTTTAGACGGAAAACTGTTTTTT. This gives the protein CSASMGLDGKLFF.

This chain links TRBV12-3 or TRBV12-4 with TRBJ1-2; 7 bases are a match to TRBD1. The trim removed 7 bases at V and 3 bases at J, leaving 17 bases unmatched. The CDR3 extends over 17 amino acids. The CDR3 DNA follows: TGTGCCAGCACCACCTTTGGATATCAGGGGGAGGACTATGGCTACACCTTC. This translates into CASTTFGYQGEDYGYTF.

The sample holds many counts of this clonotype. The chain carries TRBV20-1 and TRBJ2-5; 7 nucleotides align to TRBD1. The CDR3 loop spans 11 amino acids. CDR1 DFQATT and CDR2 SNEGSKA come from the germline V gene (reference sequence). The V segment lost 8 bases and the J segment 4 bases; nucleotides outside the gene matches: 4. Written as DNA, the CDR3 is TGCAGTCCCGACAGGGTAGAGACCCAGTACTTC. It specifies CSPDRVETQYF.

This clonotype appeared a few times. CDR3 in DNA: TGTGCCATCAGTGACAGTATGAGGAATACGCAGTATTTT. Amino acid sequence: CAISDSMRNTQYF. The rearrangement uses TRBV10-3 and TRBJ2-3; D unclear. This CDR3 spans 13 amino acids. Between the trimmed V and J ends, which lost 3 bases and 7 bases, there was a span of 11 bases. Germline CDR1 ENHRY, CDR2 SYGVKD.

The table lists this clonotype with many counts. The chain has TRBV6-2 or TRBV6-3 and TRBJ1-2; D might be TRBD1 (5 bases). The CDR3 is 14 residues long. The germline gives CDR1 MNHEY, CDR2 SVGEGT. Trimming left V 2 bases short and J 8 bases short, with 15 bases between. The CDR3 protein is CASSYPQTATGYTF. CDR3 in DNA: TGTGCCAGCAGTTACCCACAGACAGCGACCGGCTACACCTTC.

The sample holds many counts of this clonotype. The genes are TRBV4-3 and TRBJ2-7; the match to TRBD1 covers 7 bases. J was trimmed by 0 bases and V by 2 bases; bases with no gene match: 4. Germline CDR1 LGHNA, CDR2 YSLEER. The CDR3 has 15 amino acids. DNA for the CDR3: TGCGCCAGCAGCCAACAGACAGGGCTCTCCTACGAGCAGTACTTC. Its protein is CASSQQTGLSYEQYF.

This clonotype has at least ten counts. The chain is built from TRBV10-2 and TRBJ2-7, with D perhaps TRBD1 or TRBD2 (6 bases each). The germline V gene has CDR1 WSHSY and CDR2 SAAADI. Trimming took 6 bases from V and 5 from J, leaving 20 bases between them. The CDR3 runs 15 residues. The chain's CDR3 is CASRAGRGGRDEQYF. The DNA for the CDR3 is TGCGCCAGCAGGGCGGGGAGAGGGGGTAGGGACGAGCAGTACTTC.

This clonotype was counted only a few times. The rearrangement joins TRBV11-3 to TRBJ2-3, with D perhaps given as TRBD1 or TRBD2 (5 bases each). CDR1 is SGHNT and CDR2 is YENEEA in the germline V gene. CDR3 length equals 13 residues. The V end lost 4 bases, the J end lost 8 bases, and 13 bases lay between the germline ends. Written as DNA, the CDR3 is TGTGCCAGCAGCTCGGGACGTCGAAGTACGCAGTATTTT. Translated: CASSSGRRSTQYF.

This clonotype was counted between two and nine times. The chain links TRBV7-7 to TRBJ2-5; no definite D call. The CDR3 covers 13 residues. Looked up from germline, CDR1 is SSHAT and CDR2 is FNYEAQ (reference sequence). The ends were cut back, 1 base at V and 2 bases at J, with 5 bases in the middle. CDR3 bases: TGTGCCAGCAGCTTAGGGCAACAAGAGACCCAGTACTTC. Encoded protein: CASSLGQQETQYF.

This clonotype was detected ten times or more. The V and J genes are TRBV6-5 and TRBJ2-2; D is undetermined. The ends were cut back, 2 bases at V and 4 bases at J, with 8 bases in the middle. This CDR3 contains 14 residues. From germline, CDR1 is MNHEY and CDR2 SVGAGI. The CDR3, as DNA: TGTGCCAGCAGTTACGGTGACCTCACCGGGGAGCTGTTTTTT. Residues: CASSYGDLTGELFF.

At least ten counts were recorded for this clonotype. The chain has TRBV10-3 and TRBJ2-3; TRBD2 matches 10 bases. The V gene end was trimmed by 0 bases and the J gene end by 4 bases; junction bases not matched to a gene: 7. Germline V gene sequence: CDR1 ENHRY, CDR2 SYGVKD. The CDR3 covers 17 residues. CDR3 nucleotide sequence: TGTGCCATCAGTGAGTCGCTAGCGGGGGTCGTGTCAGATACGCAGTATTTT. It is translated as CAISESLAGVVSDTQYF.

There are many counts of this clonotype. This chain links TRBV2 with TRBJ1-1; 11 nucleotides match TRBD1. The CDR3 is made up of 15 amino acids. The ends lost 7 bases at V and 4 bases at J; junction bases unmatched: 8. Germline lookup yields CDR1 SNHLY and CDR2 FYNNEI. The CDR3 loop reads CASTRTGGVSTEAFF. The DNA of the CDR3 is TGTGCCAGCACCCGGACAGGGGGCGTTTCCACTGAAGCTTTCTTT.

Ten or more counts support this clonotype. The chain joins TRBV29-1 to TRBJ2-2; D might be TRBD1 (5 bases). Trimming cost V 4 bases and J 2 bases, with 11 bases left between them. The CDR3 contains 14 residues. Germline CDR1 SQVTM, CDR2 ANQGSEA. The CDR3 loop is CSVAVGVNTGELFF. CDR3 sequence (DNA): TGCAGCGTTGCGGTAGGGGTTAACACCGGGGAGCTGTTTTTT.